A selection of T cell receptor beta chains follows, all from one sample in a study of T cells in localized non-small cell lung cancer. Sequencing used immunoSEQ multiplex PCR; TCRdb keeps in-frame clones, though not all of them. The table lists some 21,000 clones, over 75% of them singletons, with 25% to 35% in the top ten. The source was peripheral blood mononuclear cells, collected before any cancer treatment. The origin of the receptors is a male donor aged 60 or older with stage II lung adenocarcinoma. The conserved cysteine and the conserved F or W are not part of the CDR3 here. A D gene is named only where the DNA matches it firmly. Clone size is stated in some rows and not others, as once, few, many or a class when expanded.

TRBJ2-1 | - | 13 | - | TRBV4-1 | ASSQAGGKGNEQF
TRBJ2-1 | - | 11 | TRBD1 | TRBV6-6 | ASSWTGINEQF
TRBJ1-2 | once | 12 | - | TRBV5-1 | ASSLVQGGYGYT
TRBJ2-3 | - | 17 | TRBD2 | TRBV5-6 | ASSLGPPPAAGSTDTQY
TRBJ2-5 | - | 11 | - | TRBV18 | ASSPAALETQY
TRBJ2-1 | - | 12 | - | TRBV27 | ASSPPDGHNEQF
TRBJ2-1 | - | 18 | TRBD2 | TRBV28 | ASTYGWGTSGRPSYNEQF
TRBJ1-4 | - | 12 | - | TRBV7-9 | ASSLAGISEKLF
TRBJ1-2 | once | 14 | - | TRBV28 | ASSSDTAVFNYGYT
TRBJ2-1 | - | 11 | - | TRBV7-7 | ASSSDRVNEQF
TRBJ2-1 | - | 14 | TRBD2 | TRBV7-9 | ASSLDGTSGVNEQF
TRBJ1-1 | few | 11 | - | TRBV14 | ASSQGPRDWAF
TRBJ2-3 | - | 11 | - | TRBV9 | ASSLESTDTQY
TRBJ2-3 | - | 12 | TRBD1 | TRBV5-8 | ASSLATGADTQY
TRBJ1-2 | - | 13 | - | TRBV6-5 | ASSPPRADFAGYT
TRBJ2-1 | - | 11 | TRBD2 | TRBV28 | ASSLRTSREQF
TRBJ2-1 | - | 11 | TRBD1 | TRBV9 | ASSPSGGPEQF
TRBJ2-1 | once | 14 | TRBD2 | TRBV2 | ASRWVLAGDANEQF
TRBJ2-1 | - | 13 | TRBD2 | TRBV9 | ASSVVWGGASEQF
TRBJ2-7 | - | 13 | TRBD2 | TRBV28 | ASRLTSGRMYEQY
TRBJ2-2 | - | 13 | - | TRBV28 | ASSFGSANTGELF
TRBJ1-1 | few | 10 | - | TRBV2 | ASRLQAHETF
TRBJ1-2 | few | 14 | - | TRBV28 | ASLSLSAGEIYGYT
TRBJ2-2 | - | 13 | - | TRBV18 | ASSIRTGNTGELF
TRBJ2-5 | few | 14 | TRBD2 | TRBV5-1 | ASSWGRGGGQETQY
TRBJ1-5 | - | 14 | - | TRBV19 | ASSLRKAGDGQPQH
TRBJ2-3 | - | 13 | - | TRBV4-1 | ASSRSPAGTDTQY
TRBJ2-5 | - | 11 | TRBD2 | TRBV28 | ASRRTSRETQY
TRBJ2-7 | - | 13 | - | TRBV9 | ASSVAAGTDYEQY
TRBJ2-5 | - | 13 | TRBD2 | TRBV2 | ASSLAGVLRETQY
TRBJ1-3 | once | 10 | - | TRBV7-2 | ASSLRGNTIY
TRBJ2-7 | - | 13 | TRBD2 | TRBV18 | ASSPMLAGVNEQY
TRBJ2-2 | once | 9 | - | TRBV25-1 | ASSRAGELF
TRBJ2-1 | - | 11 | - | TRBV5-1 | ASSLTSHNEQF
TRBJ2-1 | once | 12 | - | TRBV10-3 | ATRNVKSSNEQF
TRBJ1-1 | few | 12 | - | TRBV5-4 | ASSLDRGRAEAF
TRBJ2-2 | - | 13 | TRBD2 | TRBV29-1 | SVRIAGGDTGELF
TRBJ2-3 | - | 11 | - | TRBV7-9 | ASRGLNGDTQY
TRBJ1-1 | - | 13 | TRBD1 | TRBV6-5 | ASSPKQGVSTEAF
TRBJ2-7 | - | 12 | - | TRBV9 | ASSVVGTSYEQY
TRBJ2-1 | once | 11 | TRBD2 | TRBV28 | ASTPGGYNEQF
TRBJ2-3 | - | 13 | - | TRBV28 | ASRTTSTSTDTQY
TRBJ1-2 | - | 12 | - | TRBV6-6 | ASRPAGGNYGYT
TRBJ2-3 | few | 11 | - | TRBV6-5 | ASSYSSTDTQY
TRBJ1-4 | - | 12 | TRBD1 | TRBV6-6 | ASGRPGGGEKLF